This T cell receptor beta chain was sequenced in a study of blood T cell repertoires in COVID-19 (dated by TCRdb to about 2020). A note on the overall study: Collaborator samples came from the United States, Italy and Spain and covered acute and convalescent phases of COVID-19. The prospective study material was composed of cDNA or gDNA derived from T cells, B-cell-depleted T cells, or PBMCs. The dataset comprised deeply sampled blood TCRbeta repertoires from subjects exposed to, actively infected with, or recovered from COVID-19. The repertoires were released in a freely available public database meant as a resource for research on the immune response to SARS-CoV-2. Samples came from the ongoing ImmuneRACE study (first 160 participants) plus 1,254 subjects from 6 global collaborators. Nearly every sample came with metadata listing a de-identified subject ID, COVID-19 status, age in years and sex. Where available, HLA class I and class II types were obtained from metadata supplied by the sample provider rather than from assay-based typing.

Participants in the prospective study were aged roughly 18 to 100 years, lived in about two dozen United States geographic areas, and enrolled through a virtual design. Cohort assignment in the prospective study relied on participant-reported clinical history from a screening survey and a study questionnaire. For ImmuneRACE Cohort 3, a participant was defined as recovered based on two consecutive negative NP/OP PCR tests, clearance by a healthcare professional, or resolution of symptoms. Mobile phlebotomists in the prospective study collected whole blood, serum and a nasopharyngeal or oropharyngeal swab from every participant. Prospective study participants could optionally give additional blood draws and questionnaires over a roughly two-month period. Blood samples from the prospective study were shipped frozen or at room temperature prior to DNA extraction. A remark on this clone: Its antigen specificity is not known. Base qualities are missing; no much larger clone stands one base away.

General findings and caveats noted by the study authors: How much clinical and demographic metadata was included differed by source and by participant, and the metadata was provided uncurated.

V loses 4 bases, J loses 8 bases, and the germline ends lie 18 bases apart. From its cysteine to its phenylalanine, the CDR3 spans 15 amino acids. The only DNA kept is the CDR3, 45 bases in frame from the first base. Taken from the germline V gene, the CDR1 and CDR2 loops are SGHRS and YFSETQ. TCRbeta CDR3 regions were amplified from genomic DNA using the immunoSEQ Assay, a bias-controlled multiplex PCR. From the authors' description of their analysis: Within the assay, amplification of reference gene primers was used to estimate how many nucleated cells each sample contained. To quantify the absolute abundance of each unique TCRbeta CDR3 rearrangement, sequence reads were collapsed and filtered. Productive Simpson clonality was computed per sample as the square root of Simpson's diversity index over productive rearrangements. TCRdb's version of the immuneACCESS table is confined to in-frame rearrangements and falls short of the full clone set. An unresolved V gene accounts for under half of the shortfall where checked; the remainder is of unknown origin. V, J and clone size are those of that table, while D and trimming were read from the DNA. This sample gives some 330,000 clones in total; more than 90% of them show up just once. Less than 20% of the sample comes from the top ten.

The specimen was PBMCs or T cells enriched from blood (not recorded which). The origin of this receptor is a woman aged 25 to 39 who had recovered from COVID-19. The V and J segments used are TRBV5-1 and TRBJ1-4, with no confident D gene call. The CDR3: CASSLGFGTGEKLFF. The DNA is as follows: TGCGCCAGCAGCCTGGGCTTTGGCACGGGAGAAAAACTGTTTTTT. When the CDR3 is completed using the reference TRBV5-1 and TRBJ1-4 genes on either side, the full variable domain is KAGVTQTPRYLIKTRGQQVTLSCSPISGHRSVSWYQQTPGQGLQFLFEYFSETQRNKGNFPGRFSGRQFSNSRSEMNVSTLELGDSALYLCASSLGFGTGEKLFFGSGTQLSVL.